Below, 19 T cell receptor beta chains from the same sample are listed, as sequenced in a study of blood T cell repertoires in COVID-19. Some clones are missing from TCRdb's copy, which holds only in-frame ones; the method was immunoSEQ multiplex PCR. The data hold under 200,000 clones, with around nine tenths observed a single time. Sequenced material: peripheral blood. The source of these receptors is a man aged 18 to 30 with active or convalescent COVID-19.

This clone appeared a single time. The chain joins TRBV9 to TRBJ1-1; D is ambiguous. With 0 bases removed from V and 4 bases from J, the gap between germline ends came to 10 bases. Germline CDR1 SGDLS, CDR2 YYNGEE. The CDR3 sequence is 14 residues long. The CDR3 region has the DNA TGTGCCAGCAGCGTAGGCCTCAGTTTCACTGAAGCTTTCTTT. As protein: CASSVGLSFTEAFF.

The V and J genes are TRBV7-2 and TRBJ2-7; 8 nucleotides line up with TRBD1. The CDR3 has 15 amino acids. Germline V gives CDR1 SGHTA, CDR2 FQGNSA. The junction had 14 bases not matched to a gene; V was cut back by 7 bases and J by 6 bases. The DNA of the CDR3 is TGTGCCAGCACCTTCCTCGGACAGGGAAGGATCGAGCAGTACTTC. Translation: CASTFLGQGRIEQYF.

CDR3 protein: CAWSVGGMSPLHF. The CDR3 DNA sequence: TGTGCCTGGAGTGTAGGGGGCATGTCACCCCTCCACTTT. V is TRBV30 and J is TRBJ1-6, with TRBD1 matching 7 bases. The CDR3 is made up of 13 amino acids. Germline trimming cut 0 bases from V and 10 bases from J; bases unmatched to any gene: 3. Germline CDR1 reads GTSNPN; CDR2 reads SVGIG (reference sequence).

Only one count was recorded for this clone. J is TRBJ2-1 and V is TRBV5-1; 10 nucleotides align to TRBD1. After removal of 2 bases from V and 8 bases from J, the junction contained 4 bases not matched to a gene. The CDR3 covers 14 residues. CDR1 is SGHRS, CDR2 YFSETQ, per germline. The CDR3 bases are TGCGCCAGCAGCTTAGGACAGGGGGACGATGAGCAGTTCTTC. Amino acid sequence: CASSLGQGDDEQFF.

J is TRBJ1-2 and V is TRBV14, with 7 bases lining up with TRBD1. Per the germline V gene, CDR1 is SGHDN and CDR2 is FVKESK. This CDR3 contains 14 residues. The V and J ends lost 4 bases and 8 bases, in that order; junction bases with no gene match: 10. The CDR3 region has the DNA TGTGCCAGCAGCCCAACACGACAGGGTGGAGGCTACACCTTC. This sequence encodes CASSPTRQGGGYTF.

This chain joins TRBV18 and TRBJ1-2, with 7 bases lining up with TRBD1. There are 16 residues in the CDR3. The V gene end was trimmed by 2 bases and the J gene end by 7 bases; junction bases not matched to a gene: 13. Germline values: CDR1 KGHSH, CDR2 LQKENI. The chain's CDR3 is CASSPSAQGVRSGYTF. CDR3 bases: TGTGCCAGCTCACCATCCGCCCAGGGGGTCCGTTCTGGCTACACCTTC.

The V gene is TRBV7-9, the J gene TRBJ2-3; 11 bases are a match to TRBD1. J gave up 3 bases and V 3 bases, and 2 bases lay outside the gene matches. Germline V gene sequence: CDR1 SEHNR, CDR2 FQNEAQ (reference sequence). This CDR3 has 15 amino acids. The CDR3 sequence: CASSFRDRGTDTQYF. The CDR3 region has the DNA TGTGCCAGCAGCTTCCGGGACAGGGGGACAGATACGCAGTATTTT.

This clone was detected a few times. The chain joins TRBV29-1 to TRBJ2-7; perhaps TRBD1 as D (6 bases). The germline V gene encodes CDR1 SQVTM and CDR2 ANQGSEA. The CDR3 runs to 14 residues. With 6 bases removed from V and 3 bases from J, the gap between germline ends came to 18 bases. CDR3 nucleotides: TGCAGCGTCTCTCGATGGGGGCAGAACTACGAGCAGTACTTC. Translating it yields CSVSRWGQNYEQYF.

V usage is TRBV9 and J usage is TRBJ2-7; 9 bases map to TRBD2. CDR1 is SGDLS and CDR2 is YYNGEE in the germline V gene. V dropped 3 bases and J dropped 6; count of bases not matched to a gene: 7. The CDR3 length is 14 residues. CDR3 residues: CASSEGLALREQYF. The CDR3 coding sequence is TGTGCCAGCAGCGAGGGACTAGCTCTTCGCGAGCAGTACTTC.

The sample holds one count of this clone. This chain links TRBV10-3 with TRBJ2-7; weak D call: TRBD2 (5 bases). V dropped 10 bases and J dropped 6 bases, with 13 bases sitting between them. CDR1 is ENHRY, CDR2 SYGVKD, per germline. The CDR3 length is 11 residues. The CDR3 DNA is TGTGCCACAGGAGGCCGCCGCGAGCAGTACTTC. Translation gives CATGGRREQYF.

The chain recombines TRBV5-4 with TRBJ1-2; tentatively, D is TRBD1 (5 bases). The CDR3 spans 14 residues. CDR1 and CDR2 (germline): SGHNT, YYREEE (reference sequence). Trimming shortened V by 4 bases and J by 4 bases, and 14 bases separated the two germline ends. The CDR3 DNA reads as TGTGCCAGCAGCCAGACACAGGCGTCCTATGGCTACACCTTC. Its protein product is CASSQTQASYGYTF.

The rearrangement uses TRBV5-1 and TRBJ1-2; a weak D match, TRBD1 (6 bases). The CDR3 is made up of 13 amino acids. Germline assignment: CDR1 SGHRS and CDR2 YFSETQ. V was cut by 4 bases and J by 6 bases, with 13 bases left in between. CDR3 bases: TGCGCCAGCAGCCCTTTCGAGGGGGATGGCTACACCTTC. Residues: CASSPFEGDGYTF.

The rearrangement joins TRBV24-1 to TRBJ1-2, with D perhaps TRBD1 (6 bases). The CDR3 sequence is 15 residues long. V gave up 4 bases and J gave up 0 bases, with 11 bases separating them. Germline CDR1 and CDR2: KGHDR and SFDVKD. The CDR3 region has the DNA TGTGCCACCAGTGACCAAAGGACAGCTAACTATGGCTACACCTTC. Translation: CATSDQRTANYGYTF.

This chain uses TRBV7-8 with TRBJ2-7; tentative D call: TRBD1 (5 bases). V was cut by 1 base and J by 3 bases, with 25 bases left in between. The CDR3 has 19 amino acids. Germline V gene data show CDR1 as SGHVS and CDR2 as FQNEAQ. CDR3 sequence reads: CASSLVAVGQGLYGYEQYF. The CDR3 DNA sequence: TGTGCCAGCAGCTTAGTGGCGGTTGGGCAGGGCTTATATGGCTACGAGCAGTACTTC. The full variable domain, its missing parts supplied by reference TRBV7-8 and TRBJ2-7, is GAGVSQSPRYKVAKRGQDVALRCDPISGHVSLFWYQQALGQGPEFLTYFQNEAQLDKSGLPSDRFFAERPEGSVSTLKIQRTQQEDSAVYLCASSLVAVGQGLYGYEQYFGPGTRLTVT.

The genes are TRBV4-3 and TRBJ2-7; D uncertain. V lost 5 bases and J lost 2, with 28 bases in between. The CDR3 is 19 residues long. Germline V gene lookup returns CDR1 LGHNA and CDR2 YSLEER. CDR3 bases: TGCGCCAGCAGCAGTCGTCAACCAGAATTCTTTCCCCATACCTACGAGCAGTACTTC. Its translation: CASSSRQPEFFPHTYEQYF.

CDR3 bases: TGTGCCTGGAGTAGGCGGGGGACCTCCTACAATGAGCAGTTCTTC. It translates to CAWSRRGTSYNEQFF. V gene TRBV30 combines with J gene TRBJ2-1, with TRBD2 matching 7 bases. Trimming removed 2 bases from V and 0 bases from J; junction bases left unmatched: 4. The germline gives CDR1 GTSNPN, CDR2 SVGIG (reference sequence). The CDR3 runs 15 residues.

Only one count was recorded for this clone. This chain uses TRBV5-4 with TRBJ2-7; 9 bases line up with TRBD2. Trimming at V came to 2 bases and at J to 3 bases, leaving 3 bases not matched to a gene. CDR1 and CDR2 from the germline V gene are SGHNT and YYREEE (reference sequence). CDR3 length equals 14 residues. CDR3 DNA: TGTGCCAGCAGCTTAGGCGGGAGGGACTACGAGCAGTACTTC. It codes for CASSLGGRDYEQYF.

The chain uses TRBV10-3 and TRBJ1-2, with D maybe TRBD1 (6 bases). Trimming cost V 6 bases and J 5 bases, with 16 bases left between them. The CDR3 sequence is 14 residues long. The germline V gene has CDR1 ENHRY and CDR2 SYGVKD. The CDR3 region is CAISERTDSYGYTF. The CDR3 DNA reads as TGTGCCATCAGCGAGAGGACAGATAGTTATGGCTACACCTTC.

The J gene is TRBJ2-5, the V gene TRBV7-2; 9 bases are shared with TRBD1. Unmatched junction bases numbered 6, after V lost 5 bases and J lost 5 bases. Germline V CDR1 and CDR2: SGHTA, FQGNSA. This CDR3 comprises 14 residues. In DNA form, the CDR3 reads TGTGCCAGCAGCAAACCACAGGGGGCTGAGACCCAGTACTTC. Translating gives CASSKPQGAETQYF.